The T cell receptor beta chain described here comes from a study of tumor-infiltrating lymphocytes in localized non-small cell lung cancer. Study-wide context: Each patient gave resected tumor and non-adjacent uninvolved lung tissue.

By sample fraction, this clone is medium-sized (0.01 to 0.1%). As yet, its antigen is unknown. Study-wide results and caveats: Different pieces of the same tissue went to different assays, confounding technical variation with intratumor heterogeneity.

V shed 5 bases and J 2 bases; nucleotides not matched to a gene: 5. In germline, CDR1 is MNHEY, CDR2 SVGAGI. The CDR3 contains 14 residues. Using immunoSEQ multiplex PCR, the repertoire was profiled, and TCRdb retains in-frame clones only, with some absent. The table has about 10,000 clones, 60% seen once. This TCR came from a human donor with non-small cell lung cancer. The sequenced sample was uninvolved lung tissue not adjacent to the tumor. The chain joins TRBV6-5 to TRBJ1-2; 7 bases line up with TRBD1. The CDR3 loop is CASSTQQGNYGYTF. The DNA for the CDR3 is TGTGCCAGCAGTACTCAACAGGGGAACTATGGCTACACCTTC.